A single sample gave rise to the 28 T cell receptor beta chains below, sequenced in a study of blood T cell repertoires in COVID-19. Profiling relied on immunoSEQ multiplex PCR, and the TCRdb table lists in-frame clones only, not all of them. Of 200,000 to 250,000 clones in the sample, around nine tenths were seen once. The sample comprised peripheral blood. The receptors derive from a man aged 18-30 years with active or convalescent COVID-19.

The chain is built from TRBV5-1 and TRBJ1-3; unclear D gene. Trimming took 0 bases from V and 7 from J, leaving 14 bases between them. The CDR3 runs to 15 residues. The germline V gene has CDR1 SGHRS and CDR2 YFSETQ. The CDR3 sequence: CASSLGVPGRNTIYF. The CDR3 DNA reads TGCGCCAGCAGCTTGGGAGTCCCAGGAAGGAACACCATATATTTT.

V and J are TRBV30 and TRBJ2-7; no definite D call. V lost 2 bases to trimming and J lost 6 bases, with 20 bases between them. This CDR3 contains 15 residues. CDR1 is GTSNPN and CDR2 is SVGIG in the germline V gene (reference sequence). The CDR3 DNA sequence: TGTGCCTGGAGTCCGCCGCTCGGTCGTTTTCGCGAGCAGTACTTC. Encoded protein: CAWSPPLGRFREQYF.

V is TRBV7-9 and J is TRBJ2-1, with 10 bases that match TRBD1. CDR3 length equals 14 residues. Germline CDR1 and CDR2: SEHNR and FQNEAQ (reference sequence). The V and J ends lost 8 bases and 4 bases, in that order; junction bases with no gene match: 5. The CDR3 is CASLRGQGYNEQFF. Written as DNA, the CDR3 is TGTGCCAGCCTCAGGGGACAGGGGTACAATGAGCAGTTCTTC.

J is TRBJ2-7 and V is TRBV6-5; TRBD2 aligns across 9 bases. V trimming: 6 bases; J trimming: 4 bases; junction bases outside the gene matches: 10. The germline V gene encodes CDR1 MNHEY and CDR2 SVGAGI. The CDR3 spans 15 residues. This CDR3 reads CASSSFSGSTYEQYF. The CDR3 DNA reads TGTGCCAGCAGCTCCTTTAGCGGGAGTACTTACGAGCAGTACTTC.

On this clone itself: No DNA is shown, since the ends of the CDR3 on it are uncertain; the CDR3 is the one TCRdb lists. The chain is built from TRBV12-2 and TRBJ1-4; TRBD1, the table's D call, was not compared with the DNA. TRBV12-2 represents a pseudogene. The CDR3 has 14 residues if both end residues are counted. The CDR3 sequence is CASRVGQGNEKLFF.

This clone was recorded once. The chain carries TRBV3-1 (or the pseudogene TRBV3-2) and TRBJ2-2; D ambiguous. Germline CDR1 and CDR2: LGHDT and YNNKEL (reference sequence). The CDR3 has 12 amino acids. With 1 base removed from V and 6 bases from J, the gap between germline ends came to 3 bases. In nucleotides, the CDR3 is TGTGCCAGCAGCCAAGTCTCCGGGGAGCTGTTTTTT. This gives the protein CASSQVSGELFF.

The chain carries TRBV10-3 and TRBJ1-2; D possibly corresponds to TRBD1 (5 bases). Trimming cost V 6 bases and J 1 base, with 12 bases left between them. The CDR3 has 14 amino acids. Germline CDR1 ENHRY, CDR2 SYGVKD. The CDR3 DNA is TGTGCCATCAGACAGGCACCACGTAACTATGGCTACACCTTC. It encodes CAIRQAPRNYGYTF.

V and J are TRBV5-1 and TRBJ2-5; a weak D match, TRBD1 (5 bases). The V gene lost 5 bases and the J gene lost 5 bases, with 10 bases spanning the gap. Per the germline V gene, CDR1 is SGHRS and CDR2 is YFSETQ. CDR3 length: 12 residues. DNA for the CDR3: TGCGCCAGCAGGTGGGGCGTGGAGACCCAGTACTTC. Protein: CASRWGVETQYF.

The chain carries TRBV5-1 and TRBJ2-3; 8 nucleotides agree with TRBD2. Unmatched junction bases numbered 10, after V lost 3 bases and J lost 7 bases. The CDR3 loop spans 15 amino acids. CDR1 and CDR2 (germline): SGHRS, YFSETQ. The CDR3 bases are TGCGCCAGCAGCTCCCTCCGGGAGGGAAGTCATACGCAGTATTTT. This encodes CASSSLREGSHTQYF.

The chain links TRBV4-3 to TRBJ2-7; TRBD2 agrees at 10 bases. The CDR3 contains 19 residues. The germline gives CDR1 LGHNA, CDR2 YSLEER. Trimming at V came to 2 bases and at J to 5 bases, leaving 18 bases not matched to a gene. The CDR3 DNA reads as TGCGCCAGCAGCCAAAAAAAAGGGATGAGCGGGAGGGCCCTCGACGAGCAGTACTTC. Residues: CASSQKKGMSGRALDEQYF.

As for this clone: A junction end diverges from the germline sequence, so it may reflect a read error. The CDR3 nucleotides are TGCGCCAGCAGCTTTGGGGCTGGGGGCTCCTCCGAGCAGTACTTC. Its translation: CASSFGAGGSSEQYF. This chain uses TRBV5-1 with TRBJ2-7; possible D gene TRBD1, 6 bases. CDR1 SGHRS and CDR2 YFSETQ come from the germline V gene. The CDR3 runs 15 residues. Variable domain in full (rest from reference TRBV5-1 and TRBJ2-7): KAGVTQTPRYLIKTRGQQVTLSCSPISGHRSVSWYQQTPGQGLQFLFEYFSETQRNKGNFPGRFSGRQFSNSRSEMNVSTLELGDSALYLCASSFGAGGSSEQYFGPGTRLTVT.

The chain links TRBV18 to TRBJ1-3; TRBD1 might be the D (5 bases). The germline CDR1 and CDR2 sequences are KGHSH and LQKENI. The CDR3 runs 15 residues. V was cut by 5 bases and J by 0 bases, with 11 bases left in between. CDR3 loop: CASSEQAYSGNTIYF. The CDR3 DNA reads as TGTGCCAGCTCAGAACAGGCGTACTCTGGAAACACCATATATTTT.

This sequence joins TRBV5-5 and TRBJ2-7; TRBD2 agrees at 11 bases. The CDR3 runs 16 residues. J was trimmed by 7 bases and V by 6 bases; bases with no gene match: 15. Germline V lookup: CDR1 SGHKS, CDR2 YYEKEE (reference sequence). CDR3 nucleotides: TGTGCCAGCAAAGGTCTGGTAGCGGGAGGGCCAAAAGAGCAGTACTTC. Residues: CASKGLVAGGPKEQYF.

As DNA, the CDR3 is TGTGCCAGCAGCCAAGCAGCGGGCGAGCAGTACTTC. Amino acids: CASSQAAGEQYF. This rearrangement joins TRBV4-2 to TRBJ2-7, with D possibly TRBD2 on 6 matching bases. CDR3 size: 12 residues. Trimming left V 1 base short and J 6 bases short, with 7 bases between. The V gene's germline CDR1 is LGHNA and CDR2 YNFKEQ.

This sequence joins TRBV25-1 and TRBJ1-2; TRBD1 aligns across 9 bases. Per germline, CDR1 MGHDK and CDR2 SYGVNS. With V trimmed by 6 bases and J by 1 base, 6 bases remained unmatched. The CDR3 loop spans 15 amino acids. In nucleotides, the CDR3 is TGTGCCAGCAGGGGACAGGGCAGGGGTAACTATGGCTACACCTTC. This gives the protein CASRGQGRGNYGYTF.

This chain connects TRBV5-6 to TRBJ2-7; 10 bases match TRBD2. Trimming removed 0 bases from V and 4 bases from J; junction bases left unmatched: 4. Germline V gene lookup returns CDR1 SGHDT and CDR2 YYEEEE. The CDR3 covers 15 residues. The CDR3, as DNA: TGTGCCAGCAGCTTGGCCACTAGCGGGGAATACGAGCAGTACTTC. It encodes CASSLATSGEYEQYF.

This chain links TRBV30 with TRBJ1-1; D is possibly TRBD1 (6 bases). This CDR3 is 15 amino acids long. The V gene's germline CDR1 is GTSNPN and CDR2 SVGIG (reference sequence). The V end was cut by 0 bases, the J end by 5 bases, with 16 bases between. The CDR3 sequence is CAWSVLKGVSTEAFF. CDR3 nucleotides: TGTGCCTGGAGTGTACTTAAGGGGGTCAGTACTGAAGCTTTCTTT.

With respect to this clone: This specimen includes other DNA sequences encoding the same CDR3. V is TRBV25-1 and J is TRBJ2-1, with 7 bases identical to TRBD1. The CDR3 runs 15 residues. Germline V CDR1 and CDR2: MGHDK, SYGVNS. J was trimmed by 4 bases and V by 4 bases; bases with no gene match: 7. The CDR3 reads CASSAGAGGYNEQFF. The CDR3 DNA follows: TGTGCCAGCAGTGCTGGGGCAGGGGGTTACAATGAGCAGTTCTTC.

The V call is TRBV7-9, the J call TRBJ1-4; TRBD1 aligns across 7 bases. The V gene end was trimmed by 5 bases and the J gene end by 8 bases; junction bases not matched to a gene: 11. This CDR3 region has 15 residues. CDR1 SEHNR and CDR2 FQNEAQ come from the germline V gene (reference sequence). CDR3 coding DNA: TGTGCCAGCAGCCTCCTTGGACAGGCGACGGAAAAACTGTTTTTT. Amino acids: CASSLLGQATEKLFF.

The chain couples TRBV2 to TRBJ1-1; no definite D call. Germline CDR1 and CDR2: SNHLY and FYNNEI. Trimming took off 7 bases at V and 2 bases at J, with 14 bases between the two ends. CDR3 length: 14 residues. DNA of the CDR3: TGTGCCAGCACCGTCCCCCCGGGAAACACTGAAGCTTTCTTT. Protein sequence: CASTVPPGNTEAFF.

This chain uses TRBV5-6 with TRBJ2-1; 8 nucleotides align to TRBD2. The CDR3 covers 16 residues. CDR1 and CDR2 from the germline V gene are SGHDT and YYEEEE. The junction had 13 bases not matched to a gene; V was cut back by 4 bases and J by 7 bases. The CDR3 sequence is CASSPVTGGPTNEQFF. The DNA of the CDR3 is TGTGCCAGCAGCCCCGTCACGGGAGGGCCCACGAATGAGCAGTTCTTC.

The J gene is TRBJ1-5, the V gene TRBV25-1; tentatively, D is TRBD1 (5 bases). V lost 1 base, J lost 3 bases, and 10 bases lay in between. CDR3 size: 15 residues. Germline assignment: CDR1 MGHDK and CDR2 SYGVNS. The CDR3 region is CASSESGGPNQPQHF. CDR3 in DNA: TGTGCCAGCAGTGAATCGGGGGGACCCAATCAGCCCCAGCATTTT.

V is TRBV3-1 (or the pseudogene TRBV3-2) and J is TRBJ2-7; D unresolved. V lost 4 bases and J lost 4, with 14 bases in between. The CDR3 consists of 14 residues. CDR1 is LGHDT, CDR2 YNNKEL, per germline (reference sequence). The CDR3 protein is CASSPALGRYEQYF. DNA of the CDR3: TGTGCCAGCAGCCCCGCACTCGGCAGGTACGAGCAGTACTTC.

This rearrangement joins TRBV14 to TRBJ2-5; 7 positions match TRBD2. This CDR3 is built from 18 residues. V was pared by 1 base and J by 2 bases, with 13 bases of the junction left unmatched. Germline CDR1 SGHDN, CDR2 FVKESK. The CDR3 DNA reads as TGTGCCAGCAGCCAAGGTTTTACGGGAGGCCAATTTCAAGAGACCCAGTACTTC. Protein product: CASSQGFTGGQFQETQYF.

The rearrangement uses TRBV19 and TRBJ2-1; a weak D match, TRBD1 (6 bases). There are 11 residues in the CDR3. The germline CDR1 and CDR2 sequences are LNHDA and SQIVND (reference sequence). Trimming left V 7 bases short and J 6 bases short, with 7 bases between. CDR3 nucleotides: TGTGCCAGTAAGGACAGCAATGAGCAGTTCTTC. It is translated as CASKDSNEQFF.

This clone appeared once. The CDR3 reads CASSPRDRDEQYF. The DNA of the CDR3 is TGTGCCAGCAGTCCCCGGGACAGGGACGAGCAGTACTTC. This chain uses TRBV28 with TRBJ2-7; TRBD1 matches 9 bases. Germline trimming cut 5 bases from V and 5 bases from J; bases unmatched to any gene: 4. Germline V gene data show CDR1 as MDHEN and CDR2 as SYDVKM. The CDR3 runs to 13 residues.

The chain links TRBV9 to TRBJ1-2, with D tentatively TRBD1 (6 bases). V lost 0 bases, J lost 4 bases, and 10 bases lay in between. Germline CDR1 is SGDLS and CDR2 is YYNGEE. CDR3 size: 14 residues. CDR3 in amino acids: CASSVAQGFYGYTF. CDR3 coding DNA: TGTGCCAGCAGCGTAGCACAGGGCTTCTATGGCTACACCTTC.

The chain uses TRBV27 and TRBJ1-5, with a tentative D call TRBD1 (5 bases). The germline gives CDR1 MNHEY, CDR2 SMNVEV (reference sequence). The CDR3 covers 16 residues. V gave up 3 bases and J gave up 3 bases, with 15 bases separating them. The DNA for the CDR3 is TGTGCCAGCAGTTTGACGGGGGGATTCAACAATCAGCCCCAGCATTTT. Protein sequence: CASSLTGGFNNQPQHF.